This T cell receptor (beta chain) was identified during a study of cytomegalovirus exposure and HLA in healthy donors. In this sample, this clone turned up a few times. Primers for the PCR totalled 60 Vbeta and 13 Jbeta. Generated by immunoSEQ multiplex PCR, the TCRdb table keeps only in-frame clones and is missing some. The profile shows tens of thousands of clones, just over 75% of them singletons. This TCR came from a man aged 30 to 45 in good health and CMV-seronegative. Material: PBMCs.

The CDR3 coding sequence is TGTGCCAGCAGCGGAGGACCGCCTCTAGGCGAGCAGTACGTC. This codes for CASSGGPPLGEQYV. The chain is built from TRBV2 and TRBJ2-7; TRBD2 is a possible D gene (5 bases). The CDR3 extends over 14 amino acids. The germline V gene encodes CDR1 SNHLY and CDR2 FYNNEI. Trimming took 6 bases from V and 6 from J, leaving 18 bases between them.